The 22 T cell receptor beta chains below come from one sample, sequenced in a study of T cell clonality in common variable immunodeficiency. The assay was immunoSEQ multiplex PCR, and TCRdb's table has in-frame clones only and misses some. Sampling found tens of thousands of clones, none seen once. Sequenced sample: peripheral blood mononuclear cells. All receptors come from a person aged 18 to 75 in good health.

On this clone: Its ends do not fully match the called genes, so a read error is possible. The CDR3 extends 3 residues past the end of the read, so its final part is completed from the germline J gene. Other DNA sequences in this sample translate to the same CDR3. This sequence joins TRBV7-6 and TRBJ1-1; D unclear. This CDR3 is built from 14 residues. Germline values: CDR1 SGHVS, CDR2 FNYEAQ. This CDR3 is CASSLGQMNTEAFF. CDR3 DNA, as far as it was read: TGTGCCAGCAGTTTAGGCCAGATGAACACTGAA. The variable domain in full, completed from reference TRBV7-6 and TRBJ1-1, reads GAGVSQSPRYKVTKRGQDVALRCDPISGHVSLYWYRQALGQGPEFLTYFNYEAQQDKSGLPNDRFSAERPEGSISTLTIQRTEQRDSAMYRCASSLGQMNTEAFFGQGTRLTVV.

This clone has at least ten counts. The read halts 3 residues ahead of the CDR3 end, with the missing end drawn from the germline J gene. The chain has TRBV20-1 and TRBJ2-5, with D perhaps being TRBD1 or TRBD2 (7 bases each). Germline V gene lookup returns CDR1 DFQATT and CDR2 SNEGSKA (reference sequence). V was pared by 3 bases and J by 5 bases, with 16 bases between. This CDR3 has 14 amino acids. The CDR3 DNA, read in part, is TGCAGTGCTAGGGGGGAGGGGGCCACGGAGACC. It yields the protein CSARGEGATET. Given in full, the CDR3 is CSARGEGATETQYF.

This clone was detected many times. The sequenced fragment ends 3 residues before the CDR3 boundary, so the rest is inferred from the germline J gene. The rearrangement links TRBV20-1 to TRBJ2-3; TRBD2 matches at 10 bases. This CDR3 is 14 amino acids long. V gave up 5 bases and J gave up 7 bases; unmatched junction bases: 9. Germline CDR1 DFQATT, CDR2 SNEGSKA (reference sequence). The sequenced CDR3 bases are TGCAGTGCTCAGACTAGCGGGCGCCTATATACG. Its translation is CSAQTSGRLYT. The full CDR3 reads CSAQTSGRLYTQYF.

The sample holds many counts of this clone. Sequencing ends 3 residues short of the CDR3 end; the germline J gene provides the rest. This chain connects TRBV10-3 to TRBJ1-3; no clear D gene. With 4 bases removed from V and 4 bases from J, the gap between germline ends came to 5 bases. This CDR3 is 12 amino acids long. Germline V gene lookup returns CDR1 ENHRY and CDR2 SYGVKD. Partial CDR3 DNA: TGTGCCATCAGTGTACAAGGAAACACC. This sequence encodes CAISVQGNT. The full CDR3 sequence reads CAISVQGNTIYF.

The table lists this clone with many counts. The CDR3 here is CASSPAYGTGGSYEQYF. Partial CDR3 DNA: TGTGCCAGCAGCCCCGCTTACGGGACAGGGGGCTCCTACGAG. This chain joins TRBV7-8 and TRBJ2-7; 11 bases line up with TRBD1. Read sequence stops 3 residues before the CDR3 end, and the germline J gene provides the missing end. Germline CDR1 and CDR2: SGHVS and FQNEAQ. The junction had 9 bases not matched to a gene; V was cut back by 5 bases and J by 0 bases. This CDR3 has 17 amino acids.

This clone came up many times. Read sequence stops 3 residues before the CDR3 end, and the germline J gene provides the missing end. The chain is built from TRBV19 and TRBJ2-1; 9 bases line up with TRBD2. The V gene end was trimmed by 7 bases and the J gene end by 0 bases; junction bases not matched to a gene: 1. The CDR3 spans 14 residues. The germline V gene has CDR1 LNHDA and CDR2 SQIVND (reference sequence). CDR3 DNA (partial): TGTGCCAGTACGACTAGCGGCTCCTACAATGAG. Translated, it gives CASTTSGSYNE. The CDR3 in full is CASTTSGSYNEQFF.

This clone was detected many times. The DNA read from the CDR3 is TGTGCCTGGAGTTCAGTTTGGCTAGCGGGAGTATCCAGCTCCTACAATGAG. Its translation is CAWSSVWLAGVSSSYNE. The complete CDR3 reads CAWSSVWLAGVSSSYNEQFF. The chain recombines TRBV30 with TRBJ2-1; 10 nucleotides line up with TRBD2. Sequencing ends 3 residues short of the CDR3 end; the germline J gene provides the rest. Per germline, CDR1 GTSNPN and CDR2 SVGIG (reference sequence). After removal of 2 bases from V and 0 bases from J, the junction contained 16 bases not matched to a gene. The CDR3 is made up of 20 amino acids. Full variable domain (missing parts from reference TRBV30 and TRBJ2-1): SQTIHQWPATLVQPVGSPLSLECTVEGTSNPNLYWYRQAAGRGLQLLFYSVGIGQISSEVPQNLSASRPQDRQFILSSKKLLLSDSGFYLCAWSSVWLAGVSSSYNEQFFGPGTRLTVL.

This clone occurred many times. The missing CDR3 end, 3 residues past where the read stops, is filled in from the germline J gene. The rearrangement joins TRBV7-8 to TRBJ2-1, with D perhaps TRBD1 (6 bases). V was trimmed by 4 bases and J by 6 bases, leaving 22 bases between them. The germline V gene has CDR1 SGHVS and CDR2 FQNEAQ. This CDR3 comprises 17 residues. CDR3 in amino acids: CASSWGRGIHPPNEQFF. The CDR3 bases that were read are TGTGCCAGCAGCTGGGGGCGAGGGATCCACCCCCCCAATGAG.

This clone appeared many times. The CDR3 end falls 3 residues outside the read, so it is completed with the germline J gene. The V and J genes are TRBV5-1 and TRBJ2-3, with TRBD2 matching over 8 bases. The V segment lost 4 bases and the J segment 8 bases; nucleotides outside the gene matches: 12. Per germline, CDR1 SGHRS and CDR2 YFSETQ. CDR3 length equals 15 residues. The DNA read from the CDR3 is TGCGCCAGCAGCGACGGGACTAGTTTGGAACCTACG. Translating it yields CASSDGTSLEPT. In full, the CDR3 is CASSDGTSLEPTQYF.

This clone was observed at least ten times. The read ends 3 residues early relative to the CDR3; the germline J gene fills the gap. The J gene is TRBJ2-1, the V gene TRBV12-3 or TRBV12-4, with D perhaps TRBD1 (6 bases). This CDR3 has 16 residues. Trimming left V 6 bases short and J 5 bases short, with 20 bases between. CDR3 bases read: TGTGCCAGCAGCCAAACAGGGAATCGTTTACACAATGAG. As protein: CASSQTGNRLHNE. The whole CDR3 protein reads CASSQTGNRLHNEQFF.

This clone has a count of ten or more. The read gets to within 3 residues of the CDR3 end, and the germline J gene fills in the rest. This chain uses TRBV5-6 with TRBJ1-3, with D perhaps matching TRBD1 (5 bases). Germline V gene sequence: CDR1 SGHDT, CDR2 YYEEEE. V gave up 9 bases and J gave up 8 bases, with 21 bases separating them. The CDR3 consists of 14 residues. CDR3 bases read: TGTGCCACCACTTCGGGACTCCGAATGGACACC. This sequence encodes CATTSGLRMDT. The CDR3 in its entirety is CATTSGLRMDTIYF.

The table lists this clone with many counts. Sequencing ends 3 residues short of the CDR3 end; the germline J gene provides the rest. The V call is TRBV18, the J call TRBJ1-2, with 8 bases identical to TRBD1. V gave up 4 bases and J gave up 4 bases; unmatched junction bases: 14. This CDR3 is built from 17 residues. CDR1 and CDR2 from the germline V gene are KGHSH and LQKENI. The chain's CDR3 is CASSQLTGGNEGYGYTF. The DNA read from the CDR3 is TGTGCCAGCTCACAACTAACAGGGGGAAACGAGGGCTATGGC.

This clone was recorded at least ten times. This CDR3 reads CASSLEPRRGGTQYF. The CDR3 bases that were read are TGTGCCAGCAGCTTGGAACCTCGGCGGGGAGGGACC. The chain recombines TRBV5-6 with TRBJ2-5; possibly TRBD2 for D (6 bases). The CDR3 extends 3 residues past the end of the read, so its final part is completed from the germline J gene. Germline V lookup: CDR1 SGHDT, CDR2 YYEEEE. With 0 bases removed from V and 7 bases from J, the gap between germline ends came to 16 bases. The CDR3 runs 15 residues.

This clone was seen ten or more times. CDR3 region: CASSILNSPLHF. CDR3 bases read: TGTGCCAGTAGTATCCTGAATTCACCC. The V call is TRBV19, the J call TRBJ1-6; D call uncertain. The DNA ends 3 residues before the CDR3 does, and the rest of the CDR3 is filled in from the germline J gene. Germline V gives CDR1 LNHDA, CDR2 SQIVND (reference sequence). The CDR3 extends over 12 amino acids. Trimming took 3 bases from V and 7 from J, leaving 4 bases between them.

This clone was counted many times. The DNA ends 3 residues before the CDR3 does, and the rest of the CDR3 is filled in from the germline J gene. V gene TRBV5-1 combines with J gene TRBJ2-5; either TRBD1 or TRBD2 may supply D (5 bases each). V was pared by 4 bases and J by 3 bases, with 16 bases between. The CDR3 is 15 residues long. CDR1 is SGHRS and CDR2 is YFSETQ in the germline V gene. CDR3 bases read: TGCGCCAGCAGCCTGGGACCGGGGAGCAAAGAGACC. Translation: CASSLGPGSKET. The CDR3 in full is CASSLGPGSKETQYF.

This clone was counted ten times or more. The read ends 3 residues early relative to the CDR3; the germline J gene fills the gap. The chain uses TRBV20-1 and TRBJ2-1; 8 nucleotides match TRBD2. Looked up from germline, CDR1 is DFQATT and CDR2 is SNEGSKA (reference sequence). After removal of 5 bases from V and 6 bases from J, the junction contained 12 bases not matched to a gene. This CDR3 has 15 residues. The CDR3 DNA, read in part, is TGCAGTGCTTCAGAGCCGGGACTAGAAGTCAATGAG. This codes for CSASEPGLEVNE. The full-length CDR3 reads as CSASEPGLEVNEQFF.

This clone showed up many times. With the read ending 3 residues before the CDR3 end, the germline J gene is used to fill in that end. The chain couples TRBV7-8 to TRBJ2-4; the D gene is possibly TRBD2 (5 bases). Germline CDR1 and CDR2: SGHVS and FQNEAQ. CDR3 length: 16 amino acids. The V end lost 5 bases, the J end lost 4 bases, and 18 bases lay between the germline ends. CDR3: CASSPNFGLLKNIQYF. The covered CDR3 bases are TGTGCCAGCAGCCCAAATTTCGGACTGCTAAAAAACATT.

The sample holds many counts of this clone. The read gets to within 3 residues of the CDR3 end, and the germline J gene fills in the rest. The chain carries TRBV6-2 or TRBV6-3 and TRBJ2-7; D is undetermined. The germline gives CDR1 MNHEY, CDR2 SVGEGT. This CDR3 has 12 amino acids. Trimming removed 6 bases from V and 3 bases from J, with 9 bases in between. Incomplete CDR3 DNA: TGTGCCAGCAGCGAAGTCAGCTACGAG. Translation: CASSEVSYE. The CDR3 reads in full as CASSEVSYEQYF.

This clone has at least ten counts. The read terminates 3 residues ahead of where the CDR3 ends, so the germline J gene completes it. The J gene is TRBJ2-1, the V gene TRBV19; weak D call: TRBD2 (6 bases). The germline CDR1 and CDR2 sequences are LNHDA and SQIVND (reference sequence). Trimming removed 6 bases at V and 2 bases at J, with 14 bases between. CDR3 size: 15 residues. The sequenced part of the CDR3 DNA is TGTGCCAGTAGGGACTACCAAAGCGCCTACAATGAG. As protein: CASRDYQSAYNE. The entire CDR3 protein is CASRDYQSAYNEQFF.

Worth noting for this clone: The observed sequence ends 3 residues before the CDR3 terminus, with the missing tail filled in from the germline J gene. V is TRBV18 and J is TRBJ1-1, with D tentatively TRBD1 (5 bases). The CDR3 length is 15 residues. The germline V gene encodes CDR1 KGHSH and CDR2 LQKENI. Trimming stripped 0 bases from V and 7 bases from J, with 15 bases between. The DNA read from the CDR3 is TGTGCCAGCTCACCACCTTTCGAACCGAGGGGTGAA. Its protein product is CASSPPFEPRGE. The CDR3 in its entirety is CASSPPFEPRGEAFF.

This clone has ten or more counts. The read ends 3 residues shy of where the CDR3 ends; the end is completed using the germline J gene. The J gene is TRBJ1-1, the V gene TRBV5-1; TRBD1 might be the D (5 bases). Germline V gene sequence: CDR1 SGHRS, CDR2 YFSETQ. The CDR3 totals 15 residues. V was pared by 4 bases and J by 3 bases, with 16 bases between. CDR3 in amino acids: CASSPTPGGYTEAFF. The sequenced CDR3 bases are TGCGCCAGCAGCCCTACCCCGGGGGGGTACACTGAA.

This clone appeared many times. The CDR3: CASPGFQGEQYF. CDR3 DNA, as far as it was read: TGTGCCAGCCCCGGATTCCAGGGCGAG. V gene TRBV2 combines with J gene TRBJ2-7, with D maybe TRBD1 (5 bases). Read data end 3 residues before the CDR3 end; the end is taken from the germline J gene. This CDR3 is built from 12 residues. V gave up 8 bases and J gave up 6 bases, with 14 bases separating them. Germline-derived CDR1 and CDR2 are SNHLY and FYNNEI.